The 18 T cell receptor beta chains in this list originate from one sample, sequenced in a study of Ad26.COV2.S vaccination and SARS-CoV-2 variants. Repertoires were generated with immunoSEQ multiplex PCR, while TCRdb's copy carries only in-frame clones and drops some. The table lists about 400,000 clones, approximately 86% of them singletons. Treatment specified: roughly 18 received Ad26.COV2.S at low or high dose, single or two shots; about five received placebo; per-sample allocation not given. Sampling took place 63 days after the first vaccine or placebo injection. This material consisted of peripheral blood, taken in a trial of Ad26.COV2.S vaccine versus placebo. The receptors were sampled from a person between 18 and 60 years old who received the Ad26.COV2.S COVID-19 vaccine or a placebo.

This chain connects TRBV6-5 to TRBJ1-1; no definite D call. Germline CDR1 is MNHEY and CDR2 is SVGAGI. The germline V and J ends were trimmed by 8 bases and 2 bases, with 12 bases remaining between them. This CDR3 is 13 amino acids long. The chain's CDR3 is CASHWELNTEAFF. The CDR3 region has the DNA TGTGCCAGCCACTGGGAGCTTAACACTGAAGCTTTCTTT.

This sequence joins TRBV7-8 and TRBJ2-7; D gene unclear. The CDR3 runs 13 residues. V was trimmed by 2 bases and J by 3 bases, leaving 8 bases between them. Germline loops: CDR1 SGHVS, CDR2 FQNEAQ. For the CDR3, the DNA is TGTGCCAGCAGCTTACAGCAATTCTACGAGCAGTACTTC. Its translation is CASSLQQFYEQYF.

For the CDR3, the DNA is TGTGCCAGCAGCTTGGCCTGGGGTAGGGGGCAGCCCCAGCATTTT. This gives the protein CASSLAWGRGQPQHF. J is TRBJ1-5 and V is TRBV5-5, with a possible D match to TRBD1 (6 bases). V lost 0 bases to trimming and J lost 7 bases, with 14 bases between them. The CDR3 consists of 15 residues. The germline V gene encodes CDR1 SGHKS and CDR2 YYEKEE (reference sequence).

This clone was recorded a few times. V and J are TRBV7-9 and TRBJ1-3, with D possibly being TRBD1 (5 bases). The CDR3 covers 17 residues. CDR1 SEHNR and CDR2 FQNEAQ come from the germline V gene (reference sequence). The V gene lost 1 base and the J gene lost 2 bases, with 15 bases spanning the gap. CDR3 DNA sequence: TGTGCCAGCAGCTTAGATCTGGCAGGGAAAGCTGGAAACACCATATATTTT. This sequence encodes CASSLDLAGKAGNTIYF.

The chain recombines TRBV6-5 with TRBJ1-2; D unclear. The V end lost 4 bases, the J end lost 2 bases, and 5 bases lay between the germline ends. The CDR3 covers 12 residues. Per germline, CDR1 MNHEY and CDR2 SVGAGI. In nucleotides, the CDR3 is TGTGCCAGCAGTTTACACAACTATGGCTACACCTTC. This encodes CASSLHNYGYTF.

The chain employs TRBV5-1 and TRBJ2-7; tentatively, D is TRBD2 (5 bases). Germline CDR1 and CDR2: SGHRS and YFSETQ. Trimming pared 4 bases from V and 1 base from J, leaving 15 bases between. This CDR3 is built from 15 residues. CDR3 in amino acids: CASSRGPASSYEQYF. The CDR3 nucleotides are TGCGCCAGCAGCCGAGGGCCGGCCTCGTCCTACGAGCAGTACTTC.

This rearrangement joins TRBV4-2 to TRBJ2-3, with D tentatively TRBD1 (5 bases). This CDR3 has 14 residues. Germline lookup yields CDR1 LGHNA and CDR2 YNFKEQ. Trimming pared 0 bases from V and 6 bases from J, leaving 10 bases between. CDR3 DNA sequence: TGTGCCAGCAGCCAAGACAGGGTATCGGATACGCAGTATTTT. It translates to CASSQDRVSDTQYF.

The gene calls are TRBV19 and TRBJ1-1; 8 bases align to TRBD1. After removal of 2 bases from V and 2 bases from J, the junction contained 1 base not matched to a gene. From germline, CDR1 is LNHDA and CDR2 SQIVND (reference sequence). The CDR3 contains 14 residues. The CDR3 loop reads CASSIQGANTEAFF. CDR3 coding DNA: TGTGCCAGTAGTATACAGGGGGCAAACACTGAAGCTTTCTTT. The entire variable domain, with the rest obtained from reference TRBV19 and TRBJ1-1, is as follows: DGGITQSPKYLFRKEGQNVTLSCEQNLNHDAMYWYRQDPGQGLRLIYYSQIVNDFQKGDIAEGYSVSREKKESFPLTVTSAQKNPTAFYLCASSIQGANTEAFFGQGTRLTVV.

This rearrangement joins TRBV4-3 to TRBJ1-5; D is possibly TRBD1 (5 bases). CDR3 length: 16 amino acids. CDR1 and CDR2 (germline): LGHNA, YSLEER. V shed 0 bases and J shed 1 base, with 10 bases lying between them. CDR3 sequence: CASSQDRVPSNQPQHF. The CDR3 coding sequence is TGCGCCAGCAGCCAAGACAGGGTCCCAAGCAATCAGCCCCAGCATTTT.

This rearrangement joins TRBV11-2 to TRBJ2-2; unclear D gene. CDR3 length: 13 residues. Germline V gene sequence: CDR1 SGHAT, CDR2 FQNNGV. V lost 5 bases, J lost 0 bases, and 4 bases lay in between. CDR3 sequence: CASSPTNTGELFF. CDR3 DNA sequence: TGTGCCAGCAGCCCTACGAACACCGGGGAGCTGTTTTTT.

The chain joins TRBV12-5 to TRBJ2-6; a possible D gene is TRBD2 (5 bases). This CDR3 comprises 16 residues. V was clipped by 1 base and J by 4 bases, with 11 bases between them. The germline V gene has CDR1 LGHNT and CDR2 FRNRAP. CDR3 protein: CASGLERTAGANVLTF. Written as DNA, the CDR3 is TGTGCTAGTGGTTTGGAAAGGACTGCCGGGGCCAACGTCCTGACTTTC.

As regards this clone: The identical CDR3 is also encoded by other nucleotide sequences in the sample. The rearrangement uses TRBV6-6 and TRBJ2-7; D is uncertain. The germline V gene has CDR1 MNHNY and CDR2 SVGAGI (reference sequence). The CDR3 spans 13 residues. Trimming stripped 0 bases from V and 3 bases from J, with 6 bases between. CDR3 nucleotides: TGTGCCAGCAGTTACTCAGGTAGCTACGAGCAGTACTTC. Amino acids: CASSYSGSYEQYF.

This clone came up once. The rearrangement uses TRBV6-2 or TRBV6-3 and TRBJ2-7, with D uncertain. V lost 7 bases to trimming and J lost 5 bases, with 15 bases between them. The CDR3 spans 13 residues. Germline V gene lookup returns CDR1 MNHEY and CDR2 SVGEGT. The DNA for the CDR3 is TGTGCCAGCACCCCCTTAATTTACGACGAGCAGTACTTC. Protein: CASTPLIYDEQYF.

This chain uses TRBV6-5 with TRBJ2-2; D is possibly TRBD1 (6 bases). V was trimmed by 7 bases and J by 1 base, leaving 10 bases between them. Germline V gene sequence: CDR1 MNHEY, CDR2 SVGAGI. This CDR3 is 14 amino acids long. The CDR3 DNA is TGTGCCAGCACTAGGGGACAGAACACCGGGGAGCTGTTTTTT. Residues: CASTRGQNTGELFF.

V usage is TRBV7-8 and J usage is TRBJ1-1; 7 nucleotides line up with TRBD1. CDR1 and CDR2 from the germline V gene are SGHVS and FQNEAQ. This CDR3 is built from 14 residues. V shed 5 bases, J shed 4 bases, and the junction held 7 bases outside the gene matches. CDR3 sequence reads: CASSRGGSATEAFF. DNA for the CDR3: TGTGCCAGCAGCCGAGGGGGCTCGGCCACTGAAGCTTTCTTT.

V and J are TRBV6-2 or TRBV6-3 and TRBJ1-5; D ambiguous. The germline CDR1 and CDR2 sequences are MNHEY and SVGEGT. The CDR3 is 16 residues long. V was clipped by 6 bases and J by 2 bases, with 17 bases between them. The CDR3 bases are TGTGCCAGCAGCCCTTCAACCCGGAGGGGCAATCAGCCCCAGCATTTT. This gives the protein CASSPSTRRGNQPQHF.

The rearrangement links TRBV24-1 to TRBJ2-3; TRBD2 aligns across 11 bases. J lost 3 bases, V lost 5 bases, and 9 bases had no gene match. The CDR3 runs 17 residues. Per the germline V gene, CDR1 is KGHDR and CDR2 is SFDVKD. The CDR3 protein is CATSGPLLAGVTDTQYF. The CDR3 DNA sequence: TGTGCCACCAGTGGGCCCCTACTAGCGGGGGTAACAGATACGCAGTATTTT.

V and J are TRBV19 and TRBJ1-3, with D maybe TRBD1 (5 bases). V gave up 6 bases and J gave up 0 bases, with 15 bases separating them. The CDR3 contains 16 residues. Germline V CDR1 and CDR2: LNHDA, SQIVND (reference sequence). CDR3 sequence reads: CASSSTLGLSGNTIYF. DNA of the CDR3: TGTGCCAGTAGCAGTACTCTGGGACTCTCTGGAAACACCATATATTTT.